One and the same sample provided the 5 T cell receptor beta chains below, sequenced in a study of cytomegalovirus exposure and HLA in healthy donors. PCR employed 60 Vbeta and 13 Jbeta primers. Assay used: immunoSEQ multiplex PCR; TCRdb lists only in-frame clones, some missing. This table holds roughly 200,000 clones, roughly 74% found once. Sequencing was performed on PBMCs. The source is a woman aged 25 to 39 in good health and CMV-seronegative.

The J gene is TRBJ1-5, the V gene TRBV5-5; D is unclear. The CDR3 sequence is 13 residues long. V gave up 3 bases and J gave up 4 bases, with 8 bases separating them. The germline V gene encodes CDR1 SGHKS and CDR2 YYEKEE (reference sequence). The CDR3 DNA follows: TGTGCCAGCAGCTATGGAGGGAATCAGCCCCAGCATTTT. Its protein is CASSYGGNQPQHF.

CDR3 in amino acids: CASSMGVTGNTIYF. The CDR3 coding sequence is TGTGCCAGTAGTATGGGAGTTACTGGAAACACCATATATTTT. This chain connects TRBV19 to TRBJ1-3; no clear D gene. Germline assignment: CDR1 LNHDA and CDR2 SQIVND (reference sequence). Trimming shortened V by 3 bases and J by 2 bases, and 8 bases separated the two germline ends. The CDR3 runs 14 residues.

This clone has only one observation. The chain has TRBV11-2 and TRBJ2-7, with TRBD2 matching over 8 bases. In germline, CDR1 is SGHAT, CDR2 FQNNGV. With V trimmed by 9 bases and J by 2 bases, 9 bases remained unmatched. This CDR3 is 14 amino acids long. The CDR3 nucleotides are TGTGCCAGTTCGATTAGCGGGAACCCCTACGAGCAGTACTTC. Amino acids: CASSISGNPYEQYF.

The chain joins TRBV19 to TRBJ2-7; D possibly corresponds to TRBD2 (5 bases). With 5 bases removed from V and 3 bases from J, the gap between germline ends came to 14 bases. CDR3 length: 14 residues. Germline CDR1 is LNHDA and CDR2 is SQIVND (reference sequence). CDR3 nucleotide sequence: TGTGCCAGTAGTCACTCATACGGGGTCTACGAGCAGTACTTC. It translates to CASSHSYGVYEQYF.

The DNA of the CDR3 is TGTGCCAGCAGTGAAAGGGTGCAGGGGGTTGGTGGCTACACCTTC. Translated, it gives CASSERVQGVGGYTF. The V call is TRBV2, the J call TRBJ1-2; 7 bases map to TRBD1. The germline CDR1 and CDR2 sequences are SNHLY and FYNNEI. The CDR3 sequence is 15 residues long. Trimming removed 2 bases from V and 7 bases from J; junction bases left unmatched: 10.